This T cell receptor (beta chain) was recorded in a study of cytomegalovirus exposure and HLA in healthy donors. There are a few counts of this clone. Its antigen remains unknown. General study results and limits: Another analysis was done later, and it associated around 16,000 TCR beta sequences with HLA alleles at 0.05 false discovery rate. In a later analysis, HLA-associated TCR beta chains were more clonally expanded than equally common others. TCR beta V- and J-gene trimming, according to a later analysis, was linked to a missense DCLRE1C variant.

The study ran its PCR with 60 Vbeta and 13 Jbeta primers. Data came from immunoSEQ multiplex PCR; TCRdb stores just in-frame clones and leaves some out. In the table there are some 150,000 clones, about 79% of which are singletons. Trimming cost V 4 bases and J 4 bases, with 16 bases left between them. The CDR3 has 15 amino acids. The V gene's germline CDR1 is ENHRY and CDR2 SYGVKD. Specimen: PBMCs. This sequence was found in a man in his forties in good health and CMV-seropositive. The V and J genes are TRBV10-3 and TRBJ1-1; maybe TRBD1 (6 bases). The CDR3 DNA is TGTGCCATCAGTGGGGGCTGGGCGGGGGCCACTGAAGCTTTCTTT. Its translation: CAISGGWAGATEAFF.